This TCR beta chain derives from a study of T cell responses to AZD1222 COVID-19 vaccine. Broader study findings: Repertoires were obtained only post-peak T cell response.

This CDR3 has 17 residues. The V end lost 7 bases, the J end lost 1 base, and 22 bases lay between the germline ends. From germline, CDR1 is SNHLY and CDR2 FYNNEI. The method was immunoSEQ multiplex PCR; TCRdb's version includes in-frame clones alone and lacks a portion of them. Here the sample spans some 82,000 clones, approximately 90% being singletons. In regard to this clone: No antigen is known for it.

The chain couples TRBV2 to TRBJ2-5, with TRBD2 as a possible D gene (7 bases). The sample was peripheral blood, taken on day 0 of AZD1222 vaccination. The clonotype was recovered from an adult in good health. CDR3 sequence (DNA): TGTGCCAGCATGACCCGCGGAGGGAGGGGGGGCCAAGAGACCCAGTACTTC. Protein sequence: CASMTRGGRGGQETQYF.